The entry below gives a single T cell receptor (beta chain) sequence along with its context. Its antigen is still unknown. The CDR3 is made up of 13 amino acids. Per germline, CDR1 SNHLY and CDR2 FYNNEI. With 2 bases removed from V and 6 bases from J, the gap between germline ends came to 10 bases. These data belong to a study of early stage breast cancer tumors. Study findings and constraints: Unsorted bulk genomic DNA sequencing lacked pairing and functional marker data. Enriched TCRB sequences shared across patients were mostly commonly generated sequences.

Sequenced by immunoSEQ multiplex PCR; TCRdb stores in-frame clones only, minus some. The profile shows roughly 57,000 clones, around nine tenths of them singletons. This TCR derives from a person between 65 and 80 years old with breast cancer. The V call is TRBV2, the J call TRBJ1-2, with unresolved D. The sample taken for sequencing was blood. This CDR3 is CASSETHRDGYTF. DNA for the CDR3: TGTGCCAGCAGTGAAACCCACCGAGATGGCTACACCTTC.